Listed below are T cell receptor beta chains from one sample, sequenced in a study of CD8+ T cells in alopecia areata. TCRdb's copy holds only in-frame clones and misses some; the assay was immunoSEQ multiplex PCR. The data show 150,000 to 200,000 clones, with 51% seen just once and 10% held by the top ten. The specimen comprised CD8+ T cells sorted from blood, sampled around week 53, from a patient treated with tofacitinib. The source of these receptors is a human donor with alopecia areata. Both conserved end residues are part of each CDR3. D genes are given only for firm matches. Some rows mark clone size as missing; the rest say once, few, many or name a class of expanded clone.

J gene | V gene | D gene | clone size | CDR3 protein | CDR3 DNA
TRBJ1-2 | TRBV27 | . | . | CASSQIPGPRNGYTF | TGTGCCAGCAGTCAAATACCGGGACCCCGCAATGGCTACACCTTC
TRBJ1-1 | TRBV7-9 | . | . | CASSLAWENTEAFF | TGTGCCAGCAGCTTGGCATGGGAGAACACTGAAGCTTTCTTT
TRBJ2-3 | TRBV11-2 | TRBD1 | few | CASTSGQGSTDTQYF | TGTGCCAGCACTTCCGGACAGGGTAGCACAGATACGCAGTATTTT
TRBJ2-1 | TRBV4-1 | TRBD1 | few | CASSPLGTGPEQFF | TGCGCCAGCAGCCCCCTAGGGACAGGTCCGGAGCAGTTCTTC
TRBJ2-7 | TRBV7-9 | TRBD1 | . | CASGTGNSYEQYF | TGTGCCAGTGGGACAGGGAATTCCTACGAGCAGTACTTC
TRBJ2-5 | TRBV13 | . | . | CASSSSPGAPQTQYF | TGTGCCAGCAGTTCAAGTCCGGGGGCGCCTCAGACCCAGTACTTC
TRBJ2-7 | TRBV19 | TRBD2 | . | CASSIFLAGDEQYF | TGTGCCAGTAGTATTTTTCTAGCGGGGGACGAGCAGTACTTC
TRBJ2-3 | TRBV11-1 | . | many | CASSLDRGTDTQYF | TGTGCCAGCAGCTTAGACAGGGGCACAGATACGCAGTATTTT
TRBJ2-6 | TRBV18 | . | . | CASSPGTGANVLTF | TGTGCCAGCTCACCCGGTACTGGGGCCAACGTCCTGACTTTC
TRBJ1-5 | TRBV5-1 | . | . | CASSLDGGNQPQHF | TGCGCCAGCAGCTTGGACGGGGGGAATCAGCCCCAGCATTTT
TRBJ2-2 | TRBV5-6 | . | few | CASYGQNTGELFF | TGTGCCAGCTATGGACAGAACACCGGGGAGCTGTTTTTT
TRBJ2-7 | TRBV5-1 | TRBD1 | . | CASSSSTGVPSYEQYF | TGCGCCAGCAGCTCATCGACAGGGGTCCCCTCCTACGAGCAGTACTTC
TRBJ2-7 | TRBV7-2 | . | few | CASSLNTNYEQYF | TGTGCCAGCAGCTTGAACACAAACTACGAGCAGTACTTC
TRBJ1-6 | TRBV30 | . | . | CAWSVLGDSPLHF | TGTGCCTGGAGTGTCTTAGGGGATTCACCCCTCCACTTT
TRBJ1-5 | TRBV29-1 | TRBD1 | . | CSVGKGGGQPQHF | TGCAGCGTCGGCAAAGGGGGCGGTCAGCCCCAGCATTTT
TRBJ2-4 | TRBV5-6 | . | once | CASSVGRGNIQYF | TGTGCCAGCAGCGTGGGACGAGGAAACATTCAGTACTTC
TRBJ1-2 | TRBV2 | TRBD1 | . | CASSDPGQGMSYGYTF | TGTGCCAGCAGCGACCCGGGACAGGGGATGAGCTATGGCTACACCTTC
TRBJ2-5 | TRBV7-9 | . | few | CASRWTGGPQETQYF | TGTGCCAGCCGCTGGACCGGCGGCCCCCAAGAGACCCAGTACTTC
TRBJ2-5 | TRBV29-1 | . | few | CSVLTQRGTQYF | TGCAGCGTTTTAACTCAACGGGGGACCCAGTACTTC
TRBJ1-2 | TRBV7-9 | . | . | CASSLTVDGANGYTF | TGTGCCAGCAGCTTAACGGTTGACGGGGCCAATGGCTACACCTTC
TRBJ2-7 | TRBV2 | . | . | CASTPPSTYEQYF | TGTGCCAGCACCCCTCCCAGTACCTACGAGCAGTACTTC
TRBJ2-2 | TRBV29-1 | . | . | CSVSSTRGELFF | TGCAGCGTTTCCAGTACCAGGGGGGAGCTGTTTTTT
TRBJ2-7 | TRBV2 | . | few | CATEPRESYEQYF | TGTGCCACGGAACCCAGGGAGTCCTACGAGCAGTACTTC
TRBJ2-7 | TRBV27 | . | . | CASSPWTVSSYEQYF | TGTGCCAGCAGTCCATGGACAGTTAGCTCCTACGAGCAGTACTTC
TRBJ1-2 | TRBV27 | TRBD1 | . | CATRGLNYGYTF | TGTGCCACCAGGGGGTTGAACTATGGCTACACCTTC
TRBJ1-2 | TRBV19 | TRBD1 | once | CASSGTVNNYGYTF | TGTGCCAGTAGTGGGACAGTTAACAACTATGGCTACACCTTC
TRBJ2-7 | TRBV29-1 | TRBD1 | . | CSVVDRASYEQYF | TGCAGCGTTGTTGACAGGGCTTCCTACGAGCAGTACTTC
TRBJ1-6 | TRBV27 | TRBD1 | few | CASTRDRSREGLHF | TGTGCCAGCACACGGGACAGATCGAGGGAAGGCCTCCACTTT
TRBJ2-6 | TRBV9 | . | . | CASSVARSGANVLTF | TGTGCCAGCAGCGTAGCCAGGTCGGGGGCCAACGTCCTGACTTTC
TRBJ1-6 | TRBV18 | TRBD1 | . | CASSPGGQGNSPLHF | TGTGCCAGCTCACCCGGCGGACAGGGAAATTCACCCCTCCACTTT
TRBJ2-5 | TRBV9 | . | . | CASSGETQYF | TGTGCCAGCAGCGGGGAGACCCAGTACTTC
TRBJ2-2 | TRBV6-1 | . | . | CASEPNTGELFF | TGTGCCAGTGAACCGAACACCGGGGAGCTGTTTTTT
TRBJ2-7 | TRBV5-6 | TRBD1 | . | CASSLARDRTYEQYF | TGTGCCAGCAGCTTGGCAAGGGACAGGACGTACGAGCAGTACTTC
TRBJ2-5 | TRBV2 | . | . | CASSEMHQETQYF | TGTGCCAGCAGTGAGATGCACCAAGAGACCCAGTACTTC
TRBJ2-3 | TRBV4-3 | . | once | CASSQESGPTDTQYF | TGCGCCAGCAGCCAAGAGTCCGGGCCAACAGATACGCAGTATTTT
TRBJ1-2 | TRBV29-1 | . | . | CSVVGSQEYGYTF | TGCAGCGTTGTTGGCAGCCAGGAGTATGGCTACACCTTC
TRBJ1-3 | TRBV7-9 | . | . | CASSFNSGNTIYF | TGTGCCAGCAGCTTTAACTCTGGAAACACCATATATTTT
TRBJ2-7 | TRBV30 | . | . | CAWSTSGPYVRGYEQYF | TGTGCCTGGAGTACTTCGGGACCTTACGTTCGGGGCTACGAGCAGTACTTC
TRBJ2-7 | TRBV28 | TRBD2 | few | CASAGGGPYEQYF | TGTGCCAGCGCCGGGGGGGGCCCCTACGAGCAGTACTTC
TRBJ2-7 | TRBV5-1 | . | . | CASGEPGTLWQYF | TGCGCCAGCGGAGAACCGGGCACTCTTTGGCAGTACTTC
TRBJ2-1 | TRBV30 | . | . | CAWSVSAGNEQFF | TGTGCCTGGAGTGTCTCCGCCGGCAATGAGCAGTTCTTC
TRBJ2-1 | TRBV18 | TRBD1 | . | CASSPRDRYEQFF | TGTGCCAGCTCACCTCGGGACAGATATGAGCAGTTCTTC
TRBJ2-3 | TRBV5-6 | TRBD2 | few | CASSSGLAGWEDTQYF | TGTGCCAGCAGCTCCGGACTAGCGGGGTGGGAAGATACGCAGTATTTT
TRBJ2-7 | TRBV4-3 | . | few | CASSEGEGEQYF | TGCGCCAGCAGCGAGGGGGAGGGCGAGCAGTACTTC
TRBJ1-1 | TRBV5-6 | . | . | CASSLAQATEAFF | TGTGCCAGCAGCTTGGCGCAGGCCACTGAAGCTTTCTTT
TRBJ1-1 | TRBV5-1 | TRBD1 | . | CASSPEGQYTEAFF | TGCGCCAGCAGCCCAGAGGGACAGTACACTGAAGCTTTCTTT
TRBJ2-2 | TRBV6-4 | . | . | CASSARPGTRGTGELFF | TGTGCCAGCAGTGCCCGACCGGGGACGCGAGGCACCGGGGAGCTGTTTTTT
TRBJ1-5 | TRBV27 | TRBD1 | . | CASRVRGTGYSNQPQHF | TGTGCCAGCAGGGTCAGGGGGACTGGATATAGCAATCAGCCCCAGCATTTT
TRBJ2-7 | TRBV5-6 | . | . | CASSLDTGEQYF | TGTGCCAGCAGCTTGGATACCGGCGAGCAGTACTTC
TRBJ2-7 | TRBV6-4 | TRBD1 | few | CASSDRDRATKYYEQYF | TGTGCCAGCAGTGACCGGGACAGGGCGACAAAATACTACGAGCAGTACTTC
TRBJ1-2 | TRBV9 | TRBD1 | . | CASSNRGYYGYTF | TGTGCCAGCAGCAACAGGGGGTACTATGGCTACACCTTC
TRBJ2-7 | TRBV7-9 | . | . | CASSSREGVRSYEQYF | TGTGCCAGCAGCTCCCGCGAGGGAGTTCGCTCCTACGAGCAGTACTTC
TRBJ1-6 | TRBV12-5 | . | few | CASVGLVPPLHF | TGTGCTAGTGTTGGGCTAGTGCCACCCCTCCACTTT
TRBJ1-1 | TRBV29-1 | . | . | CSVERGGGTNTEAFF | TGCAGCGTTGAACGAGGGGGGGGTACGAACACTGAAGCTTTCTTT
TRBJ1-5 | TRBV7-8 | . | few | CASSLTLASSRQPQHF | TGTGCCAGCAGCCTAACCTTAGCGTCGAGCCGTCAGCCCCAGCATTTT
TRBJ1-2 | TRBV9 | . | . | CASSPGYTF | TGTGCCAGCAGCCCGGGCTACACCTTC
TRBJ2-7 | TRBV5-1 | . | . | CASSDPQGSYEQYF | TGCGCCAGCAGCGACCCCCAAGGGTCCTACGAGCAGTACTTC